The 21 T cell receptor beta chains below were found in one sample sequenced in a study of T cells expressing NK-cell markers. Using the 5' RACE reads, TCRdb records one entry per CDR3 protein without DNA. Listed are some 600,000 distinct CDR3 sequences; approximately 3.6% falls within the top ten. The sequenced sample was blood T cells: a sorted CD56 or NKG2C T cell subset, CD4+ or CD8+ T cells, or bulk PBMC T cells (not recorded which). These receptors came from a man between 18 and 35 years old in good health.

The CDR3 spells CASSQEEEFATQYF. The chain uses TRBV4-2 and TRBJ2-3. The CDR3 has 14 residues. The germline CDR1 and CDR2 sequences are LGHNA and YNFKEQ.

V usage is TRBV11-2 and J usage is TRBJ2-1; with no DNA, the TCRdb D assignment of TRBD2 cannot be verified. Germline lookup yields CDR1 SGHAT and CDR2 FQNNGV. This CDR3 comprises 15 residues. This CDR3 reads CASSSLRLAGDEQFF.

The CDR3 loop reads CSAQGVSTEAFF. V is TRBV20-1 and J is TRBJ1-1; with no DNA, the TCRdb D assignment of TRBD1 cannot be verified. This CDR3 is 12 amino acids long. Germline V gene sequence: CDR1 DFQATT, CDR2 SNEGSKA (reference sequence).

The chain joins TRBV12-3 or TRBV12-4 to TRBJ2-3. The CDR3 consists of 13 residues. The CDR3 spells CASSRSVTDTQYF.

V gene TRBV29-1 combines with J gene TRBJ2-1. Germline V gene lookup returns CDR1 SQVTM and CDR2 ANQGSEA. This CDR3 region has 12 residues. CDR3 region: CSVEMAGDEQFF.

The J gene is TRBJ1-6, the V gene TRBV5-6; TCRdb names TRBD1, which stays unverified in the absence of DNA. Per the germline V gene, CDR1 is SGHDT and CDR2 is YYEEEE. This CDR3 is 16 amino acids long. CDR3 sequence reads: CASSLRQPMENSPLHF.

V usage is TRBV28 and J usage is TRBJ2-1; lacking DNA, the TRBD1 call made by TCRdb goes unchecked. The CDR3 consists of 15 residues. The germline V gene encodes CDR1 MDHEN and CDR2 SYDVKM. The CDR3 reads CASSLRQGSFNEQFF.

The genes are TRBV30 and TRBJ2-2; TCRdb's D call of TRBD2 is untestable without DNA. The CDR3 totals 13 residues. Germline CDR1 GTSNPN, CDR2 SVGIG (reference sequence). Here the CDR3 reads CAWSVSEGGELFF.

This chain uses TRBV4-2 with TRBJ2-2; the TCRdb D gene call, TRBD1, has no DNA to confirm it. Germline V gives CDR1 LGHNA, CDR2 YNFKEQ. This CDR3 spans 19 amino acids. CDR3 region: CASSHRRKGSGKRAGELFF.

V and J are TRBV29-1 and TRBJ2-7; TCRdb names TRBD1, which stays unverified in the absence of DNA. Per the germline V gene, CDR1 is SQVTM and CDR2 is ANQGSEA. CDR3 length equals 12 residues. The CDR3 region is CSVWTGGSEQYF.

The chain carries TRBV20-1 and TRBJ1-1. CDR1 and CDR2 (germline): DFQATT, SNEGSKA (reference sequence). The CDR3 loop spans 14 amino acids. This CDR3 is CSAHELGGNTEAFF.

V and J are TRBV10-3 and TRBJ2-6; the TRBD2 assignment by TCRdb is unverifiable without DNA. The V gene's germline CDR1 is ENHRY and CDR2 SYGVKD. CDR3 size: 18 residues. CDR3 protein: CAIGAIMSGPKGANVLTF.

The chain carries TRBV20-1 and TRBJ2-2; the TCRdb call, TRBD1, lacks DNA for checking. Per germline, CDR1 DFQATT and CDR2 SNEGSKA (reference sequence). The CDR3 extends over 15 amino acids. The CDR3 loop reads CSAREIQGYTGELFF.

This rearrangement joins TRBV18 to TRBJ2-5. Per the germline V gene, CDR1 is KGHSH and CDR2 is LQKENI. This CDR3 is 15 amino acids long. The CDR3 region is CASSPLGTVRETQYF.

The CDR3 sequence: CSAVLAGAGNEQFF. The V gene is TRBV20-1, the J gene TRBJ2-1; there is no DNA to check the TCRdb D call of TRBD2. Germline CDR1 DFQATT, CDR2 SNEGSKA (reference sequence). The CDR3 has 14 residues.

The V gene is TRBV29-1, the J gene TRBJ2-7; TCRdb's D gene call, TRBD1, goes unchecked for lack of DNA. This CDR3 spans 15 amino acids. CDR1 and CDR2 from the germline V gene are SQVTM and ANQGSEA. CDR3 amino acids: CSVDKMREGSYEQYF.

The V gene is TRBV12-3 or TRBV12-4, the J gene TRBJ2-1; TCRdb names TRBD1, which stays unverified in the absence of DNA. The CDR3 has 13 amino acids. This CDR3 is CASSPRRGNEQFF.

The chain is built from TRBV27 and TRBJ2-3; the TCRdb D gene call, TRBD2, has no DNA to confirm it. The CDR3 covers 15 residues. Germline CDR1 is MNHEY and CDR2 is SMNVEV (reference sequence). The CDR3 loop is CASSLRADFTDTQYF.

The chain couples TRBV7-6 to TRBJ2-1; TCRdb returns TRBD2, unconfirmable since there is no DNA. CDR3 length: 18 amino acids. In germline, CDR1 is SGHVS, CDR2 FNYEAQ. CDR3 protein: CASSLMRREAALHNEQFF.

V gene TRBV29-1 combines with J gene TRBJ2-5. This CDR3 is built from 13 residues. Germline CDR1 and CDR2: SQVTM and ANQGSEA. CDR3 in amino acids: CSAYSVSPETQYF.

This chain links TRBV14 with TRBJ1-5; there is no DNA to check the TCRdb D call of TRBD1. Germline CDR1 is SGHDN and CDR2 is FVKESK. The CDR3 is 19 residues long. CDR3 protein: CASSQGRGQGVFSPQPQHF. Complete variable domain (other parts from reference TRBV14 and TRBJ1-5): EAGVTQFPSHSVIEKGQTVTLRCDPISGHDNLYWYRRVMGKEIKFLLHFVKESKQDESGMPNNRFLAERTGGTYSTLKVQPAELEDSGVYFCASSQGRGQGVFSPQPQHFGDGTRLSIL.